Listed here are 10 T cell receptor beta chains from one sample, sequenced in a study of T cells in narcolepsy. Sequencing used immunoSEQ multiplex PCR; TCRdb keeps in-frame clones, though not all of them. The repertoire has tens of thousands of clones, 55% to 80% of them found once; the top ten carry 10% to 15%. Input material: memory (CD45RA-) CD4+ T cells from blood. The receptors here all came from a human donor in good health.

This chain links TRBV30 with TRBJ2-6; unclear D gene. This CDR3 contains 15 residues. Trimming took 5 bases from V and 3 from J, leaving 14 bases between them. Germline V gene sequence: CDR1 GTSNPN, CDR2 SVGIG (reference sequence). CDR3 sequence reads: CAWDDSFRGANVLTF. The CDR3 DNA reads TGTGCCTGGGACGATAGTTTTCGTGGGGCCAACGTCCTGACTTTC.

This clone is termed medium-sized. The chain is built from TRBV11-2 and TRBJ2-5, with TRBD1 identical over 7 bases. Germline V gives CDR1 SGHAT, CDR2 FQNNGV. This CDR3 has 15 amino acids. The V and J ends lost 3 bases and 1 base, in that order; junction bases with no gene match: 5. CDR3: CASSFVQGPQETQYF. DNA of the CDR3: TGTGCCAGCAGCTTCGTACAGGGGCCCCAAGAGACCCAGTACTTC.

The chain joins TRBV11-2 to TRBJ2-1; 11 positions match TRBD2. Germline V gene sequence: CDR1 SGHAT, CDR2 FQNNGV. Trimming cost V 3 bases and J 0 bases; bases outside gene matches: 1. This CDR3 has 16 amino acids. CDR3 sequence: CASSFTSGGSYNEQFF. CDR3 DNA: TGTGCCAGCAGCTTCACTAGCGGGGGCTCCTACAATGAGCAGTTCTTC. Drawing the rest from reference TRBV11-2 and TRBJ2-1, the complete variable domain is EAGVAQSPRYKIIEKRQSVAFWCNPISGHATLYWYQQILGQGPKLLIQFQNNGVVDDSQLPKDRFSAERLKGVDSTLKIQPAKLEDSAVYLCASSFTSGGSYNEQFFGPGTRLTVL.

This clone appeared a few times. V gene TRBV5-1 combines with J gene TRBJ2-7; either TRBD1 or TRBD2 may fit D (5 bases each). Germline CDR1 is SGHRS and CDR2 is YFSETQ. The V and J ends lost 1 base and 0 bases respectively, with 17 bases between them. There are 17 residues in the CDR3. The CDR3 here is CASSLLIGDRNSYEQYF. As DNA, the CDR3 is TGCGCCAGCAGCTTGTTGATAGGGGACCGAAACTCCTACGAGCAGTACTTC.

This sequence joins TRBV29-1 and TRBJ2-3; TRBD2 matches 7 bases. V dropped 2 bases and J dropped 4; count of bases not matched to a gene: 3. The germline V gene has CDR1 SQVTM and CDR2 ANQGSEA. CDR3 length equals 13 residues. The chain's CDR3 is CSVERAGADTQYF. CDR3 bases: TGCAGCGTTGAAAGGGCGGGAGCAGATACGCAGTATTTT.

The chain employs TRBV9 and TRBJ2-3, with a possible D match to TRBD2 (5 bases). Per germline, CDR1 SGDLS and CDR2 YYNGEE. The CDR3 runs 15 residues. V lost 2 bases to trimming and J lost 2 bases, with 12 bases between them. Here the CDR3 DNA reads TGTGCCAGCAGCGTTGCCCACGGGGACACAGATACGCAGTATTTT. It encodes CASSVAHGDTDTQYF.

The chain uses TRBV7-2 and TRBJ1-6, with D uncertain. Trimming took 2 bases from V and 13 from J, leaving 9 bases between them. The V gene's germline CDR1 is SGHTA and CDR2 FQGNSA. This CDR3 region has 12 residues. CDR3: CASSLYRSPLHF. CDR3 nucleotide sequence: TGTGCCAGCAGCTTATACCGATCCCCCCTCCACTTT.

CDR3 sequence reads: CASSIGGLLDTQYF. Here the CDR3 DNA reads TGTGCCAGCAGCATCGGGGGCCTCCTCGATACGCAGTATTTT. V is TRBV7-8 and J is TRBJ2-3; D might be TRBD1 or TRBD2, each matching 6 bases. Germline-derived CDR1 and CDR2 are SGHVS and FQNEAQ. V lost 5 bases and J lost 6, with 15 bases in between. The CDR3 spans 14 residues.

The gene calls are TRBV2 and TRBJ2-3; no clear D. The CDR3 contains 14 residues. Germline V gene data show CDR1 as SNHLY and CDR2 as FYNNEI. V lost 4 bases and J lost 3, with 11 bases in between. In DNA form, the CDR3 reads TGTGCCAGCAGTGTCAGGATGGAGACAGATACGCAGTATTTT. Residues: CASSVRMETDTQYF.

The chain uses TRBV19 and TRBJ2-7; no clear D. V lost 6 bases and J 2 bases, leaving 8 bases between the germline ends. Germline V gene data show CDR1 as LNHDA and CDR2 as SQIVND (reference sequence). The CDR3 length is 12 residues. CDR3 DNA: TGTGCCAGTAGAGGCGCAACCTACGAGCAGTACTTC. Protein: CASRGATYEQYF.